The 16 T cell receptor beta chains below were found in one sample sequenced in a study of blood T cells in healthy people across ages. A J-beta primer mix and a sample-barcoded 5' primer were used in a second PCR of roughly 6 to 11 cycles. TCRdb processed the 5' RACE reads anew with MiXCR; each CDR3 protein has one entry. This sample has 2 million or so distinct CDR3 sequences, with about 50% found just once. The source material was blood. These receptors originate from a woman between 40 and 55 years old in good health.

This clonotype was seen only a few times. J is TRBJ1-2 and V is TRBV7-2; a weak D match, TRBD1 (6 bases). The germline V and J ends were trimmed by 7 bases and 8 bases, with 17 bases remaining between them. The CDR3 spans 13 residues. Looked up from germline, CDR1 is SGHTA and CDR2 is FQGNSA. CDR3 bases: TGTGCCAGCACCCATACAGGGTTATCCGGCTACACCTTC. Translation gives CASTHTGLSGYTF.

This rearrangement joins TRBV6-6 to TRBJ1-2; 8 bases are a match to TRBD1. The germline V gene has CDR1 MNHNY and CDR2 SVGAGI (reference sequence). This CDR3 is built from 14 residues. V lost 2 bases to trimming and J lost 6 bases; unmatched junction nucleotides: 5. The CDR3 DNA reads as TGTGCCAGCAGTTACGGGACAGGCAATCATGGCTACACCTTC. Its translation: CASSYGTGNHGYTF.

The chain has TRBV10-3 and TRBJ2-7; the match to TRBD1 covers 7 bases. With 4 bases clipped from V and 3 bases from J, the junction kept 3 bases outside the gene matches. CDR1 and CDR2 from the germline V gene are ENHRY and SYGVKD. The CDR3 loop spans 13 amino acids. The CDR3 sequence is CAISGDRIYEQYF. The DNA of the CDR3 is TGTGCCATCAGTGGGGACAGAATCTACGAGCAGTACTTC.

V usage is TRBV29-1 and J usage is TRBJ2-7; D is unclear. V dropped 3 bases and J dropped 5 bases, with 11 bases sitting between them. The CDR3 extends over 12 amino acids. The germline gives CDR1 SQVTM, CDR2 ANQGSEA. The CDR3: CSVDASSNEQYF. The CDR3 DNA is TGCAGCGTTGATGCGTCCAGCAACGAGCAGTACTTC.

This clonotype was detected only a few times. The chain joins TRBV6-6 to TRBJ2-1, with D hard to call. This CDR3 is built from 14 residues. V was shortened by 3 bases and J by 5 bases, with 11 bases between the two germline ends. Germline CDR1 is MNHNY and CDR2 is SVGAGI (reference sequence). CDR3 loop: CASSYSWADNEQFF. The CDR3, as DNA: TGTGCCAGCAGTTATTCCTGGGCAGACAATGAGCAGTTCTTC.

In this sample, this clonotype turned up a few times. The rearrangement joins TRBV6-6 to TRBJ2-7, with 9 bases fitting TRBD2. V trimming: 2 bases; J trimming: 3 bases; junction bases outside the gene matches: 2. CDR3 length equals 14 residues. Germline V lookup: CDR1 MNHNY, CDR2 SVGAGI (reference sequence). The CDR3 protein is CASSYGAGGYEQYF. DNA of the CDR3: TGTGCCAGCAGTTACGGAGCGGGGGGCTACGAGCAGTACTTC.

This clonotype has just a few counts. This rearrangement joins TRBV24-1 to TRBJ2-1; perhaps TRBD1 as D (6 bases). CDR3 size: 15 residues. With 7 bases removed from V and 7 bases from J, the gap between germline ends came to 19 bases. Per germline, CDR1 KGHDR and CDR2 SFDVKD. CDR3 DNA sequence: TGTGCCACCAGCCCCCGGGACACCGATAGGAATGAGCAGTTCTTC. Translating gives CATSPRDTDRNEQFF.

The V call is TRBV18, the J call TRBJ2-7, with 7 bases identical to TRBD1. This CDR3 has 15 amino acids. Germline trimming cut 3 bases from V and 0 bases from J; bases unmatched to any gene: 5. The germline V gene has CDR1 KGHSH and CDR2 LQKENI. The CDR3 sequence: CASSPGTDPSYEQYF. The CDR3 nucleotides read TGTGCCAGCTCACCTGGGACAGACCCCTCCTACGAGCAGTACTTC.

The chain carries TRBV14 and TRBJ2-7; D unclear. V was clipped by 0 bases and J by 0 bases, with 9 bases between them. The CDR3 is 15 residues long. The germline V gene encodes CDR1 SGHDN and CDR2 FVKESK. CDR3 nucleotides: TGTGCCAGCAGCCAAGATGGGGTCCACTCCTACGAGCAGTACTTC. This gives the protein CASSQDGVHSYEQYF.

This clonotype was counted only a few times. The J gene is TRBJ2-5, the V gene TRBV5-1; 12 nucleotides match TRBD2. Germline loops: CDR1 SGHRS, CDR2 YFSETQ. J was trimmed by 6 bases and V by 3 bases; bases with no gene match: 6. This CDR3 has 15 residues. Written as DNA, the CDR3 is TGCGCCAGCAGCTCCTCTAGCGGGGGGGCGAAGACCCAGTACTTC. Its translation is CASSSSSGGAKTQYF.

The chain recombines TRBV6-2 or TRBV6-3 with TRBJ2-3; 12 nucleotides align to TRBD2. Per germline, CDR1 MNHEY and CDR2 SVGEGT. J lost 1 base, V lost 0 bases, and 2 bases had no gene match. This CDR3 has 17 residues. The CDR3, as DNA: TGTGCCAGCAGTTACTCGACTAGCGGGGGTGGCACAGATACGCAGTATTTT. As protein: CASSYSTSGGGTDTQYF.

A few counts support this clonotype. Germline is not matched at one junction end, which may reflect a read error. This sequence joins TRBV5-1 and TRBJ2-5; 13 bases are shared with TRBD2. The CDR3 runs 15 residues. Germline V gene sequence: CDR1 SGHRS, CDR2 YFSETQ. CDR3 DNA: TGCGCCAGTGGGACTAGCGGGGCCTCACCAGAGGCCCAGTACTTC. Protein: CASGTSGASPEAQYF.

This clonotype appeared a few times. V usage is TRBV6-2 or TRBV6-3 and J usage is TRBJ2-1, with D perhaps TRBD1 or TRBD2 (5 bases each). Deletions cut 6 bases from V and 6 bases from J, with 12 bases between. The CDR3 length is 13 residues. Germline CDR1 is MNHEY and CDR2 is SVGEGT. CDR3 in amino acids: CASRGPAPNEQFF. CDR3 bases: TGTGCCAGCAGGGGACCCGCTCCCAATGAGCAGTTCTTC.

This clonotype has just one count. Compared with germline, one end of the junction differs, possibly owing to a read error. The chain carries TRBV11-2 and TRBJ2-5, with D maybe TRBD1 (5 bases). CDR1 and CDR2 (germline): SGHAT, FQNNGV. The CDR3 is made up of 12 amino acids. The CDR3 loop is CACSLATGAQYF. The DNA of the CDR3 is TGTGCCTGCAGCTTAGCTACAGGCGCCCAGTACTTC.

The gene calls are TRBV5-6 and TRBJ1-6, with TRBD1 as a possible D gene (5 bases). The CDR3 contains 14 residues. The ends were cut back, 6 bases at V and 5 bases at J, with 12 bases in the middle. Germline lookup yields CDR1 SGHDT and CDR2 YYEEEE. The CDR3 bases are TGTGCCAGCATCTCGGGACGAAATAATTCACCCCTCCACTTT. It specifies CASISGRNNSPLHF.

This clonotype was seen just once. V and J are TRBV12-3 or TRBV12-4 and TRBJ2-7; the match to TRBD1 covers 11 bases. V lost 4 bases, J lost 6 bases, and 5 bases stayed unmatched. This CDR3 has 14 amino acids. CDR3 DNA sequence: TGTGCCAGCAGTTCCAGGGACAGGGGGGTCGAGCAGTACTTC. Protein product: CASSSRDRGVEQYF.